A selection of T cell receptor beta chains follows, all from one sample in a study of blood T cell repertoires in COVID-19. Assay: immunoSEQ multiplex PCR; the TCRdb copy retains only in-frame clones and omits some. The table lists nearly 250,000 clones, 86% of them singletons, with approximately 1.5% in the top ten. The sample comprised peripheral blood. Source of these receptors: an older woman who had recovered from COVID-19. Each CDR3 is given with its conserved first and last residue. D genes are given only for firm matches. Rows give clone size only sometimes, using once, few, many, or a class for an expanded clone.

cdr3_aa cdr3_nt j_call clone_size v_call d_call
CASSSLSRTFNYGYTF TGTGCCAGCAGCTCTCTCTCTAGGACATTTAACTATGGCTACACCTTC TRBJ1-2 - TRBV5-4 -
CASSAGGWVTEAFF TGTGCCAGCAGTGCCGGAGGGTGGGTCACTGAAGCTTTCTTT TRBJ1-1 once TRBV2 -
CSVQLAGGPHEQFF TGCAGCGTCCAATTAGCGGGGGGGCCCCATGAGCAGTTCTTC TRBJ2-1 - TRBV29-1 TRBD2
CASNPGTHLVGAFF TGTGCCAGCAACCCCGGGACACACCTCGTGGGAGCTTTCTTT TRBJ1-1 - TRBV19 -
CASSLVLPAQGSTEAFF TGCGCCAGCAGCTTGGTCCTACCTGCCCAGGGCTCCACTGAAGCTTTCTTT TRBJ1-1 - TRBV5-1 -
CASSQAGAGNTIYF TGTGCCAGCAGCCAAGCAGGGGCTGGAAACACCATATATTTT TRBJ1-3 - TRBV3-1/TRBV3-2 -
CASSLKSLGTGELFF TGTGCCAGCAGTTTAAAATCTCTCGGCACCGGGGAGCTGTTTTTT TRBJ2-2 - TRBV27 -
CASSLAGGSTDTQYF TGCGCCAGCAGCTTGGCGGGGGGGAGCACAGATACGCAGTATTTT TRBJ2-3 - TRBV5-1 TRBD2
CASSLQGATGNTIYF TGCGCCAGCAGCTTACAGGGGGCGACCGGAAACACCATATATTTT TRBJ1-3 - TRBV5-1 TRBD1
CASSLAQEGYTF TGTGCCAGCAGCTTAGCGCAGGAAGGCTACACCTTC TRBJ1-2 - TRBV7-9 -
CASRGQPSNQPQHF TGTGCCAGCAGGGGACAGCCTAGCAATCAGCCCCAGCATTTT TRBJ1-5 - TRBV28 TRBD1
CASSYEGRFESPLHF TGTGCCAGCAGTTACGAGGGCAGGTTCGAGTCACCCCTCCACTTT TRBJ1-6 - TRBV6-5 -
CASSFDRNTEAFF TGCGCCAGCAGCTTCGACAGGAACACTGAAGCTTTCTTT TRBJ1-1 - TRBV5-1 -
CASSKTGVLRNTEAFF TGTGCCAGCAGCAAGACAGGGGTCCTCAGGAACACTGAAGCTTTCTTT TRBJ1-1 - TRBV9 TRBD1
CASSQGGTAYNEQFF TGTGCCAGCAGCCAAGGTGGGACAGCCTACAATGAGCAGTTCTTC TRBJ2-1 - TRBV3-1/TRBV3-2 TRBD1
CASSFRQGREKLFF TGCGCCAGCAGCTTCAGACAGGGGCGTGAAAAACTGTTTTTT TRBJ1-4 - TRBV5-1 TRBD1
CASSRSVYPGVDSPLHF TGTGCCAGCAGTAGGAGTGTTTACCCGGGAGTGGATTCACCCCTCCACTTT TRBJ1-6 - TRBV27 -
CASSQPGVGSPLHF TGTGCCAGCAGCCAACCAGGGGTAGGCTCACCCCTCCACTTT TRBJ1-6 - TRBV3-1/TRBV3-2 -
CASSYGHSSYEQYF TGTGCCAGCAGTTACGGTCACAGCTCCTACGAGCAGTACTTC TRBJ2-7 - TRBV6-2/TRBV6-3 -
CASRRNPRVQETQYF TGTGCCAGCAGACGAAATCCCAGGGTTCAAGAGACCCAGTACTTC TRBJ2-5 - TRBV27 -
CASREHPGLAEYF TGTGCCAGCAGGGAACATCCGGGACTAGCCGAGTACTTC TRBJ2-5 once TRBV2 TRBD2
CASSSAEYEQYF TGTGCCAGCAGTTCGGCGGAGTACGAGCAGTACTTC TRBJ2-7 - TRBV6-6 -
CASSLSGGNYGYTF TGTGCCAGCAGCCTCTCCGGGGGTAACTATGGCTACACCTTC TRBJ1-2 - TRBV4-2 -
CASSYSGQGGGYTF TGTGCCAGCAGTTACTCGGGACAGGGTGGCGGCTACACCTTC TRBJ1-2 - TRBV6-5 TRBD1
CASRLQGDSYEQYF TGTGCCAGCAGACTACAGGGGGACTCCTACGAGCAGTACTTC TRBJ2-7 - TRBV2 TRBD1
CASSAGLAGGTDTQYF TGTGCCAGCAGCGCCGGGCTAGCGGGGGGAACAGATACGCAGTATTTT TRBJ2-3 once TRBV9 TRBD2
CASSLVPSGRTDTQYF TGTGCCAGCAGCTTAGTTCCCAGCGGCCGCACAGATACGCAGTATTTT TRBJ2-3 few TRBV7-2 -
CASSLGAGYSNQPQHF TGTGCCAGCAGTTTAGGCGCCGGGTATAGCAATCAGCCCCAGCATTTT TRBJ1-5 - TRBV28 -
CASSVQAANVLTF TGTGCCAGCAGCGTACAAGCGGCCAACGTCCTGACTTTC TRBJ2-6 - TRBV9 -
CASSSRGSGNEQFF TGTGCCAGCAGCTCCCGGGGTAGCGGTAATGAGCAGTTCTTC TRBJ2-1 - TRBV7-3 -
CASSQGRGWNQPQHF TGTGCCAGCAGCCAAGGCAGGGGTTGGAATCAGCCCCAGCATTTT TRBJ1-5 - TRBV3-1/TRBV3-2 -